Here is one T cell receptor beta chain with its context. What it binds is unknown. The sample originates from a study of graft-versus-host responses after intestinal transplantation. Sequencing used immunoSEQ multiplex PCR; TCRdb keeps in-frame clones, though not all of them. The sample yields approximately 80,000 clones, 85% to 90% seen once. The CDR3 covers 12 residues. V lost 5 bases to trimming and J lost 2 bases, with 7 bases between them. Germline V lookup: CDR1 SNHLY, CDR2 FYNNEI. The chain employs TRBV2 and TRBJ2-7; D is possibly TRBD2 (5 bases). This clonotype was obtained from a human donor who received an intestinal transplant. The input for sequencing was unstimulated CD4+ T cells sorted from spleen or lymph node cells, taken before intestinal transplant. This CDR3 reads CASSRGTYEQYF. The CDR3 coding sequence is TGTGCCAGCAGTCGGGGAACCTACGAGCAGTACTTC.